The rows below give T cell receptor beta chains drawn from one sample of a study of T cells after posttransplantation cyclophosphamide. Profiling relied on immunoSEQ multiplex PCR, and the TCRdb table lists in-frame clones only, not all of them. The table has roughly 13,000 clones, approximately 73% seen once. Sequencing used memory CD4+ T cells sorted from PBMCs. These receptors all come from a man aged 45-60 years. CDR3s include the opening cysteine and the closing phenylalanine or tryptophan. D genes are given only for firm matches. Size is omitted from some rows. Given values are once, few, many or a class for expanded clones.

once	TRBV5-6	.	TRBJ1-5	TGTGCCAGCAGCCCCAGTGGGGCCGGGAGCAATCAGCCCCAGCATTTT	CASSPSGAGSNQPQHF
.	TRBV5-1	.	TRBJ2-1	TGCGCCAGCAGCGCCTCCGGGACCTACAATGAGCAGTTCTTC	CASSASGTYNEQFF
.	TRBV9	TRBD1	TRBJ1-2	TGTGCCAGCAGCCCTCAGTCCCCGACAGGGTCTCTTGGCTACACCTTC	CASSPQSPTGSLGYTF
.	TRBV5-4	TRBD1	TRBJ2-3	TGTGCCAGCAGCCCAACAGGGGGAAACACAGATACGCAGTATTTT	CASSPTGGNTDTQYF
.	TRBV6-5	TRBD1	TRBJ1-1	TGTGCCAGCAGTTCATACAATACAGGGGGCACTGAAGCTTTCTTT	CASSSYNTGGTEAFF
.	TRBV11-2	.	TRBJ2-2	TGTGCCAGCAGCTTACCACGAGAAAACACCGGGGAGCTGTTTTTT	CASSLPRENTGELFF
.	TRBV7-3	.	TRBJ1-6	TGTGCCAGCAGCCCGGGGGTGGGTGTGAGTCTCCGGTCACCCCTCCACTTT	CASSPGVGVSLRSPLHF
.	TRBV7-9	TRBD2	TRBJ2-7	TGTGCCAGCAGCTTAGTGGTTACGGGAGGGACCTACGAGCAGTACTTC	CASSLVVTGGTYEQYF
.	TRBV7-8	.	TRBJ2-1	TGTGCCAGCAGCTTGGGTGCGGGCAATGAGCAGTTCTTC	CASSLGAGNEQFF
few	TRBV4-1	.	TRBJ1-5	TGCGCCAGCAGCCAAGTTGGACTGAGGAATCAGCCCCAGCATTTT	CASSQVGLRNQPQHF
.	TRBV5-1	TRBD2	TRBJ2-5	TGCGCCAGCAGCAATAGCGGGATGGAGACCCAGTACTTC	CASSNSGMETQYF
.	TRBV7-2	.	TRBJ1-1	TGTGCCAGCAGCTATAACAGTCGGGGGGCGGGAGCTTTCTTT	CASSYNSRGAGAFF
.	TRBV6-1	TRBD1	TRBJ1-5	TGTGCCAGCAGTGGACAGGGGGTCCAGCCCCAGCATTTT	CASSGQGVQPQHF
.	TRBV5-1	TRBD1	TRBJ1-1	TGCGCCAGCAGCTTGACAGGGGAAAGGACTGAAGCTTTCTTT	CASSLTGERTEAFF
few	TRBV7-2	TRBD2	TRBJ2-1	TGTGCCAGCAGCTTCCGGCTAGCGGGGGCCAATGAGCAGTTCTTC	CASSFRLAGANEQFF
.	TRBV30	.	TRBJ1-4	TGTGCCTGGAGTGTAGGGCGGGCAACTAATGAAAAACTGTTTTTT	CAWSVGRATNEKLFF
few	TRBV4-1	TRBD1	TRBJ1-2	TGCGCCAGCAGCCACGCGGGACAGGGGGCAAGAGGCTACACCTTC	CASSHAGQGARGYTF
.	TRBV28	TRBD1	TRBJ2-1	TGTGCCAGCGGGTCCGACAGGGTGACGAATGAGCAGTTCTTC	CASGSDRVTNEQFF